Following are 27 T cell receptor beta chains from one sample sequenced in a study of T cell responses to AZD1222 COVID-19 vaccine. Repertoires were generated with immunoSEQ multiplex PCR, while TCRdb's copy carries only in-frame clones and drops some. The repertoire includes under 200,000 clones, 88% of them detected once, and approximately 5.7% sits in the top ten. Sequences were derived from peripheral blood, sampled on day 0 of AZD1222 vaccination. These receptors all stem from an adult in good health.

The V and J genes are TRBV21-1 and TRBJ1-4; the tabulated D call, TRBD1, remains unverified against the DNA. TRBV21-1 is a documented pseudogene. The CDR3 runs to 14 residues. The CDR3 sequence: CASSKAFADEKLFF. Here the CDR3 DNA reads TGTGCCAGCAGCAAAGCGTTTGCAGATGAAAAACTGTTTTTT.

This clone has just one count. The chain joins TRBV18 to TRBJ2-3; the D is unclear. V was pared by 6 bases and J by 3 bases, with 19 bases between. The CDR3 consists of 16 residues. Germline V gene data show CDR1 as KGHSH and CDR2 as LQKENI. The DNA for the CDR3 is TGTGCCAGCTCCCACCTCCAAGCTTCTTCAACAGATACGCAGTATTTT. This translates into CASSHLQASSTDTQYF. Together with reference TRBV18 and TRBJ2-3, the CDR3 gives the full variable domain: NAGVMQNPRHLVRRRGQEARLRCSPMKGHSHVYWYRQLPEEGLKFMVYLQKENIIDESGMPKERFSAEFPKEGPSILRIQQVVRGDSAAYFCASSHLQASSTDTQYFGPGTRLTVL.

This rearrangement joins TRBV7-2 to TRBJ1-5; 11 positions match TRBD1. V lost 5 bases and J lost 6; bases outside the gene matches: 6. Germline CDR1 is SGHTA and CDR2 is FQGNSA. This CDR3 is 15 amino acids long. This CDR3 is CASSDRDRGFQPQHF. DNA for the CDR3: TGTGCCAGCAGCGACCGGGACAGGGGGTTTCAGCCCCAGCATTTT.

This chain joins TRBV6-5 and TRBJ1-1; D gene uncertain. The V end lost 4 bases, the J end lost 7 bases, and 13 bases lay between the germline ends. Germline lookup yields CDR1 MNHEY and CDR2 SVGAGI. The CDR3 is 13 residues long. The CDR3 DNA is TGTGCCAGCAGTTTAAAGGCGTTTAATGAAGCTTTCTTT. Translation gives CASSLKAFNEAFF.

This chain uses TRBV7-2 with TRBJ2-3; D might be TRBD1 or TRBD2, each matching 5 bases. Trimming cost V 5 bases and J 8 bases, with 14 bases left between them. CDR3 length: 13 residues. Germline CDR1 reads SGHTA; CDR2 reads FQGNSA. For the CDR3, the DNA is TGTGCCAGCAGCCCGGGACGTATTCCTACGCAGTATTTT. It translates to CASSPGRIPTQYF. The full variable domain, with the rest looked up from reference TRBV7-2 and TRBJ2-3, is GAGVSQSPSNKVTEKGKDVELRCDPISGHTALYWYRQSLGQGLEFLIYFQGNSAPDKSGLPSDRFSAERTGGSVSTLTIQRTQQEDSAVYLCASSPGRIPTQYFGPGTRLTVL.

The chain carries TRBV6-5 and TRBJ1-1; D possibly corresponds to TRBD1 (5 bases). With 5 bases removed from V and 2 bases from J, the gap between germline ends came to 15 bases. In germline, CDR1 is MNHEY, CDR2 SVGAGI. The CDR3 contains 15 residues. CDR3 coding DNA: TGTGCCAGCAGTACCGAACAGGACCCCAACACTGAAGCTTTCTTT. Its protein is CASSTEQDPNTEAFF.

This clone was seen only once. The J gene is TRBJ1-6, the V gene TRBV20-1; D is unresolved. V lost 5 bases, J lost 6 bases, and 5 bases lay in between. This CDR3 has 11 amino acids. CDR1 and CDR2 (germline): DFQATT, SNEGSKA (reference sequence). The CDR3 is CSARSNSPLHF. In DNA form, the CDR3 reads TGCAGTGCTCGGAGTAATTCACCCCTCCACTTT.

In its sample, this clone was seen a few times. The chain carries TRBV5-1 and TRBJ2-7; D remains ambiguous. This CDR3 comprises 14 residues. Per germline, CDR1 SGHRS and CDR2 YFSETQ. Deletions cut 1 base from V and 0 bases from J, with 8 bases between. As DNA, the CDR3 is TGCGCCAGCAGCTTGACCCCTAGCTCCTACGAGCAGTACTTC. Its translation: CASSLTPSSYEQYF.

V gene TRBV10-3 combines with J gene TRBJ1-2, with 8 bases aligning to TRBD1. Per the germline V gene, CDR1 is ENHRY and CDR2 is SYGVKD. The CDR3 runs to 13 residues. Losses at the gene ends were 6 bases for V and 6 bases for J; bases not matched to a gene: 6. In DNA, the CDR3 is TGTGCCATCAGCGCCGGGACAGGCCATGGCTACACCTTC. Amino acids: CAISAGTGHGYTF.

This clone appeared a few times. The V call is TRBV6-5, the J call TRBJ2-1; no firm D call. The germline V gene encodes CDR1 MNHEY and CDR2 SVGAGI. The germline V and J ends were trimmed by 6 bases and 9 bases, with 12 bases remaining between them. The CDR3 has 12 residues. CDR3 nucleotides: TGTGCCAGCAGCCGTTATAAGAGTGAGCAGTTCTTC. Translation gives CASSRYKSEQFF.

This clone was picked up one time. The chain carries TRBV10-1 and TRBJ2-1, with 7 bases that match TRBD2. The CDR3 totals 12 residues. Germline values: CDR1 WNHNN, CDR2 SYGVQD (reference sequence). J gave up 6 bases and V 11 bases, and 7 bases lay outside the gene matches. This chain's CDR3 is CAGSGGGNEQFF. CDR3 DNA: TGCGCCGGGTCGGGGGGAGGCAATGAGCAGTTCTTC.

This clone is a singleton in its sample. This chain connects TRBV7-3 to TRBJ2-1; 8 nucleotides align to TRBD2. The V gene's germline CDR1 is SGHTA and CDR2 FQGTGA. This CDR3 comprises 15 residues. Trimming removed 3 bases from V and 6 bases from J; junction bases left unmatched: 7. The CDR3 region is CASSFTGGPGNEQFF. As DNA, the CDR3 is TGTGCCAGCAGCTTTACGGGAGGGCCAGGCAATGAGCAGTTCTTC.

This sequence joins TRBV24-1 and TRBJ2-2; TRBD2 matches 10 bases. CDR3 length: 13 residues. Germline CDR1 reads KGHDR; CDR2 reads SFDVKD. V dropped 10 bases and J dropped 7; count of bases not matched to a gene: 5. The CDR3 loop reads CATSGRNNGELFF. CDR3 coding DNA: TGTGCCACTAGCGGGAGGAATAACGGGGAGCTGTTTTTT.

V and J are TRBV29-1 and TRBJ1-1, with 10 bases aligning to TRBD1. Germline trimming cut 3 bases from V and 7 bases from J; bases unmatched to any gene: 2. The CDR3 covers 12 residues. Germline CDR1 is SQVTM and CDR2 is ANQGSEA. The CDR3, as DNA: TGCAGCGTTGATGACAGGGGGCTTGAAGCTTTCTTT. Translation gives CSVDDRGLEAFF.

The rearrangement joins TRBV2 to TRBJ2-3, with 7 bases matching TRBD2. The CDR3 loop spans 15 amino acids. Germline V gives CDR1 SNHLY, CDR2 FYNNEI. J gave up 5 bases and V 6 bases, and 11 bases lay outside the gene matches. The chain's CDR3 is CASSALGGGGDTQYF. CDR3 sequence (DNA): TGTGCCAGCAGCGCCTTGGGGGGGGGTGGAGATACGCAGTATTTT.

V usage is TRBV6-1 and J usage is TRBJ2-3, with TRBD2 matching over 11 bases. V was pared by 3 bases and J by 6 bases, with 5 bases of the junction left unmatched. CDR3 length equals 15 residues. Germline V gene lookup returns CDR1 MNHNS and CDR2 SASEGT. CDR3 nucleotides: TGTGCCAGCAGTGACCTAGCGGGAGGCTTGGATACGCAGTATTTT. Translated, it gives CASSDLAGGLDTQYF.

The chain joins TRBV15 to TRBJ2-5; D not certain. V was shortened by 0 bases and J by 1 base, with 9 bases between the two germline ends. Germline lookup yields CDR1 LNHNV and CDR2 YYDKDF (reference sequence). This CDR3 comprises 15 residues. The CDR3 loop reads CATSRDVGSQETQYF. CDR3 in DNA: TGTGCCACCAGCAGAGATGTGGGCTCCCAAGAGACCCAGTACTTC.

The chain recombines TRBV5-3 with TRBJ1-2; 10 bases map to TRBD1. TRBV5-3 is marked as an open reading frame, function uncertain. There are 15 residues in the CDR3. V dropped 7 bases and J dropped 0; count of bases not matched to a gene: 6. CDR3 sequence reads: CARGDRGPSNYGYTF. The CDR3 DNA reads as TGTGCCAGAGGGGACAGGGGACCTTCTAACTATGGCTACACCTTC.

The chain couples TRBV6-4 to TRBJ1-1; no clear D gene. CDR3 length: 14 residues. The germline CDR1 and CDR2 sequences are MRHNA and SNTAGT. Trimming shortened V by 8 bases and J by 0 bases, and 13 bases separated the two germline ends. The CDR3 sequence: CASPETTLNTEAFF. CDR3 nucleotides: TGTGCCAGCCCGGAGACTACCTTGAACACTGAAGCTTTCTTT.

DNA for the CDR3: TGTGCCAGTAGTTCGGGCGGGGGCTCACCCCTCCACTTT. Amino acid sequence: CASSSGGGSPLHF. The chain links TRBV19 to TRBJ1-6; a weak D match, TRBD1 (6 bases). V was cut by 5 bases and J by 10 bases, with 12 bases left in between. The CDR3 runs to 13 residues. Germline-derived CDR1 and CDR2 are LNHDA and SQIVND (reference sequence).

This clone came up once. This sequence joins TRBV5-1 and TRBJ2-3, with TRBD1 identical over 7 bases. The V segment lost 4 bases and the J segment 6 bases; nucleotides outside the gene matches: 11. The CDR3 runs 15 residues. Per the germline V gene, CDR1 is SGHRS and CDR2 is YFSETQ. The CDR3 here is CASSRNRDSGDTQYF. The CDR3 DNA is TGCGCCAGCAGCCGAAACCGGGACAGTGGCGATACGCAGTATTTT.

The table lists this clone with a few counts. The V and J genes are TRBV5-8 and TRBJ2-1; 8 bases map to TRBD2. The V and J ends lost 5 bases and 3 bases, in that order; junction bases with no gene match: 10. Per germline, CDR1 SGHTS and CDR2 YDEGEE. The CDR3 contains 16 residues. CDR3 region: CASSPFGGAVYNEQFF. The CDR3 DNA follows: TGTGCCAGCAGTCCATTCGGGGGGGCTGTCTACAATGAGCAGTTCTTC.

The chain employs TRBV28 and TRBJ1-6; D call uncertain. CDR1 and CDR2 from the germline V gene are MDHEN and SYDVKM. The CDR3 contains 14 residues. The V and J ends lost 6 bases and 5 bases respectively, with 11 bases between them. The chain's CDR3 is CASSLSSNNSPLHF. The CDR3 nucleotides read TGTGCCAGCAGCTTAAGCAGTAATAATTCACCCCTCCACTTT.

The J gene is TRBJ1-3, the V gene TRBV7-2; no clear D gene. Germline V gene data show CDR1 as SGHTA and CDR2 as FQGNSA. Trimming pared 5 bases from V and 2 bases from J, leaving 19 bases between. This CDR3 has 17 residues. In nucleotides, the CDR3 is TGTGCCAGCAGCCCACCCGGGAGTCAAACCACTGGAAACACCATATATTTT. Its protein is CASSPPGSQTTGNTIYF.

The V call is TRBV28, the J call TRBJ2-7; D is unresolved. The CDR3 loop spans 14 amino acids. V was clipped by 7 bases and J by 0 bases, with 13 bases between them. CDR1 is MDHEN and CDR2 is SYDVKM in the germline V gene. The CDR3 loop is CASTDTKTSYEQYF. The CDR3 DNA sequence: TGTGCCAGCACTGATACAAAAACCTCCTACGAGCAGTACTTC.

In this sample, this clone turned up a few times. This chain connects TRBV10-3 to TRBJ1-1; 7 bases are shared with TRBD1. J lost 1 base, V lost 10 bases, and 6 bases had no gene match. The V gene's germline CDR1 is ENHRY and CDR2 SYGVKD. The CDR3 spans 13 residues. The CDR3 DNA reads as TGTGCCACGGAACAGGGGAAGAACACTGAAGCTTTCTTT. Protein sequence: CATEQGKNTEAFF.

V gene TRBV6-2 or TRBV6-3 combines with J gene TRBJ2-1, with TRBD2 matching 10 bases. This CDR3 comprises 19 residues. The J segment lost 0 bases and the V segment lost 7 bases, leaving 15 bases of the junction unmatched. CDR1 is MNHEY, CDR2 SVGEGT, per germline. The CDR3: CASIPITSGVWSSYNEQFF. The CDR3 DNA reads as TGTGCCAGCATCCCCATAACTAGCGGGGTTTGGAGCTCCTACAATGAGCAGTTCTTC.